Included here is one TCR beta chain sequence, with context. This specimen includes other DNA sequences encoding the same CDR3. CDR3 length: 13 residues. Per the germline V gene, CDR1 is SGDLS and CDR2 is YYNGEE. Trimming pared 0 bases from V and 6 bases from J, leaving 7 bases between. The data derive from a study of blood T cell repertoires in COVID-19. On the study more broadly: PBMCs, B-cell-depleted T cells, or T cells provided the cDNA or gDNA that made up the material.

Repertoires were generated with immunoSEQ multiplex PCR, while TCRdb's copy carries only in-frame clones and drops some. The sample includes about 230,000 clones, 80% to 90% of them seen just once. Specimen: peripheral blood. V is TRBV9 and J is TRBJ1-5, with D perhaps matching TRBD1 (6 bases). The clonotype originates from a man aged 25 to 40 with COVID-19, enrolled during active disease. The CDR3 region has the DNA TGTGCCAGCAGCGTAGAAGGGGGTCAGCCCCAGCATTTT. Protein product: CASSVEGGQPQHF.